This passage covers 9 T cell receptor beta chains from one sample sequenced in a study of blood T cells in healthy people across ages. Combining a sample-barcoded 5' primer with a J-beta primer mix, a second PCR ran for about 7 to 12 cycles. TCRdb ran MiXCR on the 5' RACE reads and lists one entry per CDR3 protein. The data show some 1,500,000 distinct CDR3 sequences, 35% to 45% seen once. The specimen was blood. These TCRs come from a woman under 30 in good health.

CDR3 sequence reads: CASSQGIKNYGYTF. Here the CDR3 DNA reads TGTGCCAGCAGCCAGGGAATCAAAAACTATGGCTACACCTTC. The V gene is TRBV7-2, the J gene TRBJ1-2; possibly TRBD1 for D (5 bases). The germline V gene encodes CDR1 SGHTA and CDR2 FQGNSA. Trimming shortened V by 5 bases and J by 2 bases, and 12 bases separated the two germline ends. CDR3 length equals 14 residues.

The chain links TRBV28 to TRBJ2-1; D perhaps matches TRBD2 (5 bases). V was shortened by 5 bases and J by 10 bases, with 24 bases between the two germline ends. CDR1 and CDR2 (germline): MDHEN, SYDVKM. The CDR3 runs to 16 residues. The CDR3 coding sequence is TGTGCCAGCAGTGGGCCCTACCAAACTAGATACGAAGAGCAGTTCTTC. It specifies CASSGPYQTRYEEQFF.

On this clonotype: A read error may produce the germline difference seen at one junction end. The chain joins TRBV27 to TRBJ2-7, with D possibly matching TRBD1 (5 bases). Germline V lookup: CDR1 MNHEY, CDR2 SMNVEV (reference sequence). CDR3 length equals 14 residues. The CDR3 region has the DNA TGTGCCAGCAATTTATCAGGGTATTCTCGCTCTCAGTACTTC. Its translation is CASNLSGYSRSQYF.

This clonotype was seen a handful of times. The V gene is TRBV5-1, the J gene TRBJ2-7; D possibly corresponds to TRBD2 (7 bases). The CDR3 is made up of 15 amino acids. V was cut by 2 bases and J by 0 bases, with 12 bases left in between. From germline, CDR1 is SGHRS and CDR2 YFSETQ. This CDR3 is CASSFTGGRSYEQYF. CDR3 in DNA: TGCGCCAGCAGCTTTACGGGGGGCCGCTCCTACGAGCAGTACTTC.

This clonotype has only a few counts. This chain joins TRBV5-1 and TRBJ1-2; tentatively, D is TRBD1 (6 bases). This CDR3 comprises 14 residues. Between the trimmed V and J ends, which lost 4 bases and 4 bases, there was a span of 14 bases. The germline CDR1 and CDR2 sequences are SGHRS and YFSETQ. CDR3 region: CASSTGQQTYGYTF. CDR3 in DNA: TGCGCCAGCAGCACGGGACAACAGACCTATGGCTACACCTTC. Together with reference TRBV5-1 and TRBJ1-2, the CDR3 gives the full variable domain: KAGVTQTPRYLIKTRGQQVTLSCSPISGHRSVSWYQQTPGQGLQFLFEYFSETQRNKGNFPGRFSGRQFSNSRSEMNVSTLELGDSALYLCASSTGQQTYGYTFGSGTRLTVV.

This sequence joins TRBV5-5 and TRBJ2-1; 13 nucleotides line up with TRBD2. V was pared by 4 bases and J by 0 bases, with 13 bases of the junction left unmatched. This CDR3 is built from 20 residues. Germline-derived CDR1 and CDR2 are SGHKS and YYEKEE (reference sequence). CDR3 sequence: CASSNRDSRTSGSSYNEQFF. CDR3 bases: TGTGCCAGCAGCAACAGGGACAGCCGGACTAGCGGGAGCTCCTACAATGAGCAGTTCTTC. The whole variable domain, remainder taken from reference TRBV5-5 and TRBJ2-1, is DAGVTQSPTHLIKTRGQQVTLRCSPISGHKSVSWYQQVLGQGPQFIFQYYEKEERGRGNFPDRFSARQFPNYSSELNVNALLLGDSALYLCASSNRDSRTSGSSYNEQFFGPGTRLTVL.

The V and J genes are TRBV12-3 or TRBV12-4 and TRBJ2-5; possibly TRBD1 for D (6 bases). This CDR3 has 15 residues. V lost 4 bases to trimming and J lost 7 bases, with 19 bases between them. CDR3 residues: CASSSFRDMGWTQYF. The CDR3, as DNA: TGTGCCAGCAGTTCCTTCCGGGACATGGGGTGGACCCAGTACTTC.

The chain links TRBV9 to TRBJ1-1, with a possible D match to TRBD1 (5 bases). The CDR3 is made up of 15 amino acids. Trimming took 2 bases from V and 2 from J, leaving 13 bases between them. Looked up from germline, CDR1 is SGDLS and CDR2 is YYNGEE. The DNA for the CDR3 is TGTGCCAGCAGCGTCGCGGGGCAGCTCAACACTGAAGCTTTCTTT. Its protein product is CASSVAGQLNTEAFF. Using reference TRBV9 and TRBJ1-1 for the parts outside the CDR3, the full variable domain is DSGVTQTPKHLITATGQRVTLRCSPRSGDLSVYWYQQSLDQGLQFLIQYYNGEERAKGNILERFSAQQFPDLHSELNLSSLELGDSALYFCASSVAGQLNTEAFFGQGTRLTVV.

This rearrangement joins TRBV6-1 to TRBJ2-7; D not resolved. V was shortened by 1 base and J by 2 bases, with 6 bases between the two germline ends. The length of the CDR3 is 13 residues. Germline assignment: CDR1 MNHNS and CDR2 SASEGT. The CDR3, as DNA: TGTGCCAGCAGTGAAGGTGCTCCCTACGAGCAGTACTTC. Translated, it gives CASSEGAPYEQYF.